What follows describes a single T cell receptor (beta chain). This clonotype was observed a handful of times. The target of this receptor is not known. No much larger clonotype is one base removed from it; base qualities were not supplied. This sample was taken from a study of T cells after yellow fever vaccination (dated by TCRdb to between 2018 and 2021). As for the study more broadly: The SMART-Seq v4 Ultra Low Input RNA kit was used to prepare libraries from fractions with low cell numbers. To track T-cell clones before and after primary and booster YFV17D yellow fever vaccination, bulk TCR alpha and beta repertoires were sequenced longitudinally. The cohort comprised two healthy male donors, one aged 18 to 30 and one aged 30 to 40 years. Bulk PBMC replicates and cell subsets were isolated from blood drawn at multiple timepoints before and after both primary and secondary immunization. Here is what the overall study found, with its caveats: FACS-sorted repertoires could contain abundant contaminating clonotypes from the bulk population, so computational filtering was required. After the booster, most of the clones that had expanded following primary vaccination were detected again (almost 98% of CD4 and 80% to 90% of CD8), which suggests that memory was broadly maintained. A small fraction of clonotypes appeared in both the CD4 and CD8 compartments, likely as a result of convergent recombination. Compared with the primary T-cell response, the secondary T-cell response was faster but weaker, reaching its peak on day 5 rather than on day 15. Because the study included only a couple of donors, the extent to which the findings can be generalized is limited.

The treatment or condition label on this specimen signifies: live attenuated yellow fever vaccine strain. Two biological replicates of bulk PBMCs were collected at each blood-draw timepoint. PBMCs were isolated from peripheral blood using a standard Ficoll-Paque protocol. TriZol was used to extract RNA from bulk PBMCs, CD4 and CD8 fractions, and dextramer-positive and dextramer-negative fractions. TCR cDNA was synthesized by 5'RACE template switching, which introduced a universal primer site and unique molecular identifiers. Priming of cDNA synthesis was performed from both the TCR alpha and TCR beta constant segments. Library amplification used two PCR steps, and the second PCR step added sample barcodes and sequencing adapters. Sequencing of libraries was performed on Illumina HiSeq 2500 (2x100 bp) or NovaSeq (2x150 bp). In the paper's pipeline: MIGEC was used to demultiplex reads and collapse the reads into UMI consensus sequences, and MiXCR was used for V(D)J alignment. Clonotypes responding to the vaccine were identified with edgeR on replicate PBMC samples, with the criteria of FDR below 0.01 and a log2 fold change above 5 up to day 15. Each bulk clonotype was labeled CD4 or CD8 based on which sequenced repertoire, CD4 or CD8, contained the clonotype at higher abundance. TCRdb reworked the public reads: Q25 trimming with fastp, MiXCR clone assembly, productive beta chains retained. Entries are consolidated by CDR3 protein sequence, retaining the most common genes and DNA. TCRdb's processing, not the study's, gives the V and J calls here. The sample table lists some 500,000 distinct CDR3 sequences, approximately 13% of them with a count of one. Clones ranked in the top ten supply about an eighth of the sample.

The source is a man between 25 and 39 years old who received the YFV17D yellow fever vaccine. Sequenced here: PBMCs, sampled on the day of the yellow fever booster vaccination.

In nucleotide form, the sequence is TGTGCCAGCAGCCTGGTAGCGGGAGGTGGCTACGAGCAGTACTTC. It translates as CASSLVAGGGYEQYF. The rearranged chain carries TRBV7-2 and TRBJ2-7; 10 central nucleotides agree with TRBD2. The germline V gene encodes CDR1 SGHTA and CDR2 FQGNSA. Germline trimming: 5 bases from V, 3 bases from J; junction bases outside gene matches: 7. There are 15 amino acids in the CDR3, from cysteine to phenylalanine inclusive. The only DNA kept is the CDR3, 45 bases in frame from the first base.